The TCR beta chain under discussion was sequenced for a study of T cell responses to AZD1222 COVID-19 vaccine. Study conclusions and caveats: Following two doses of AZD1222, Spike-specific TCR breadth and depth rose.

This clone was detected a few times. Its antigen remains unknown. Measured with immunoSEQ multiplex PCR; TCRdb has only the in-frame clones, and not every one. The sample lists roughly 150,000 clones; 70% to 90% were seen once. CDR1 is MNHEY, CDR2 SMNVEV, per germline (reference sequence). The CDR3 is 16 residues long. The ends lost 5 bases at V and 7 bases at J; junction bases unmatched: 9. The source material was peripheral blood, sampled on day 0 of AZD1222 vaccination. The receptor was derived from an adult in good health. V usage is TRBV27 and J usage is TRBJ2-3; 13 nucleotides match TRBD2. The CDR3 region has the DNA TGTGCCAGCAGTACCACTAGCGGGAGGGCCATAAATACGCAGTATTTT. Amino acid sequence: CASSTTSGRAINTQYF.